The source of this T cell receptor (beta chain) is a study of naive and memory T cell subsets. Amplification of ligated cDNA took four PCR rounds with SP2 and nested alpha and beta constant primers. TCRdb passed the 5' RACE reads through MiXCR, listing each CDR3 protein once. Found here are 55,000 to 65,000 distinct CDR3 sequences, approximately 8% of them singletons; the top ten hold 19%. There are 17 residues in the CDR3. The ends lost 5 bases at V and 2 bases at J; junction bases unmatched: 10. CDR1 and CDR2 from the germline V gene are MNHEY and SMNVEV (reference sequence). TCR cDNA received a 3' ligated oligonucleotide that carried a UMI. Unsorted total RNA, about 1 to 1000 ng, was DNase treated before reverse transcription. This clonotype came up a few times.

This receptor was taken from a female donor in good health. This chain joins TRBV27 and TRBJ2-3; 10 nucleotides line up with TRBD2. CDR3 nucleotides: TGTGCCAGCAGTAAACGGACTAGCGGAAGCTTCACAGATACGCAGTATTTT. This encodes CASSKRTSGSFTDTQYF.